The text below deals with one TCR beta chain. The sample comes from a study of quantifying T cell responses using KT2 cells. Study background: cDNA was made from DNase-treated RNA using alpha and beta constant primers. A predetermined fluorescence threshold ended the second PCR, run as a qPCR.

Germline values: CDR1 GTSNPN, CDR2 SVGIG (reference sequence). The CDR3 loop spans 15 amino acids. V gave up 1 base and J gave up 3 bases, with 13 bases separating them. Unfractionated PBMC were spiked with known numbers of KT2 clone cells. Each cDNA got a UMI-containing oligo ligated at its 3' end. The first PCR ran roughly 4 cycles with an equimolar RC1.1 and RC1.2 beta primer mix. TCRdb re-derived calls from the UMI-ligation and nested PCR reads in MiXCR, one entry per CDR3 protein. The data hold tens of thousands of distinct CDR3 sequences, with 10% to 15% observed a single time. J is TRBJ1-5 and V is TRBV30; D uncertain. The source is a human donor. Sequences were obtained from PBMCs spiked with cells of the T cell clone KT2. CDR3 coding DNA: TGTGCCTGGAGTGAGGGTTCCAACGTCAATCAGCCCCAGCATTTT. This encodes CAWSEGSNVNQPQHF.